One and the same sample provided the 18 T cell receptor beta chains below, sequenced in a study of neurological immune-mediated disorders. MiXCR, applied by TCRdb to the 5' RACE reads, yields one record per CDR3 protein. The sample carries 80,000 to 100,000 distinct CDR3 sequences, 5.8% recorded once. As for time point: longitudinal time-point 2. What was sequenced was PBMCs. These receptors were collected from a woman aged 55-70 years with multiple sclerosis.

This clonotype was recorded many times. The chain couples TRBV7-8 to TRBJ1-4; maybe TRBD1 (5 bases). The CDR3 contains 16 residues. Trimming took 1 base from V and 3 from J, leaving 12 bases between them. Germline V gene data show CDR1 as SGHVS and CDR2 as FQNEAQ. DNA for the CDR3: TGTGCCAGCAGCTTAGTGGCCGGGACGGCTAATGAAAAACTGTTTTTT. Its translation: CASSLVAGTANEKLFF.

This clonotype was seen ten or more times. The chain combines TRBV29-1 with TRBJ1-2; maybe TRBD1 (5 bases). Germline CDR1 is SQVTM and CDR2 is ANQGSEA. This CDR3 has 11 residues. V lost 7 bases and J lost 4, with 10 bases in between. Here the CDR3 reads CSAVGGYGYTF. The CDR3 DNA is TGCAGCGCCGTGGGGGGCTATGGCTACACCTTC.

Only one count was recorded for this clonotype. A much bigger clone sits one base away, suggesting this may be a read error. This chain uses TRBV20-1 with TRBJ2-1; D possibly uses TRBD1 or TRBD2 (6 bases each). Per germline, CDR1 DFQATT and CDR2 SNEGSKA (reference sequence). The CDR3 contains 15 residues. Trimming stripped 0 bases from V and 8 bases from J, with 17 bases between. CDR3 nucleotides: TGCAGTGCTAGAGAATGGTGGGGGGCTACTGATGAGCAGTTCTTC. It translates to CSAREWWGATDEQFF.

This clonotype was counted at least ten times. The CDR3 DNA reads as TGTGCCAGCAGTTACTCGATGGGACTAGCGGGGAAAGAGACCCAGTACTTC. Translating gives CASSYSMGLAGKETQYF. This rearrangement joins TRBV6-5 to TRBJ2-5, with 13 bases identical to TRBD2. The V segment lost 0 bases and the J segment 3 bases; nucleotides outside the gene matches: 4. This CDR3 is 17 amino acids long. CDR1 and CDR2 (germline): MNHEY, SVGAGI.

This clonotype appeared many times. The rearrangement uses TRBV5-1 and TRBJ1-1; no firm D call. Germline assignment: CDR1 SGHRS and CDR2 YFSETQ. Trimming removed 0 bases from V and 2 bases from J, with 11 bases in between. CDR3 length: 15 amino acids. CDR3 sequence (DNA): TGCGCCAGCAGCTTGGTCACAGCCGCCAACACTGAAGCTTTCTTT. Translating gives CASSLVTAANTEAFF.

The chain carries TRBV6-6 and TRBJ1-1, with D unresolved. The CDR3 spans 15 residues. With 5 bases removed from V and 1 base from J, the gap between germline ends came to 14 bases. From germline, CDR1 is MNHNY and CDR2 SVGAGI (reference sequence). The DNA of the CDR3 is TGTGCCAGCAGTCCCACCCCTGGCAAGAACACTGAAGCTTTCTTT. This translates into CASSPTPGKNTEAFF.

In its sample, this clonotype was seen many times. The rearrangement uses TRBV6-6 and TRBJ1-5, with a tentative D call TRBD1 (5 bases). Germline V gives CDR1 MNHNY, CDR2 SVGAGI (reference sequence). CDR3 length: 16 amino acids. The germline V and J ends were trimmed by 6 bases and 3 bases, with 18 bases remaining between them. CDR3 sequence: CASSRDGLVANQPQHF. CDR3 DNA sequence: TGTGCCAGCAGCCGGGACGGGCTTGTGGCCAATCAGCCCCAGCATTTT.

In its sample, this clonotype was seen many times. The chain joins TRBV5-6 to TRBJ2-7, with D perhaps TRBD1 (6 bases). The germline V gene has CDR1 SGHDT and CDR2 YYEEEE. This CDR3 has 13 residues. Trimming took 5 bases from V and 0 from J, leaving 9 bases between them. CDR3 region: CASRRQDSYEQYF. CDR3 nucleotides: TGTGCCAGCAGGCGACAGGACTCCTACGAGCAGTACTTC.

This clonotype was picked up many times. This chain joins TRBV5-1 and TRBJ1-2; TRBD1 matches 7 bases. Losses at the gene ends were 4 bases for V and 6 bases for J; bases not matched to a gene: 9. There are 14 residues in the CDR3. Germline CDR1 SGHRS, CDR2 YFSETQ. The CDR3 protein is CASSGGTDIDGYTF. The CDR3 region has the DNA TGCGCCAGCAGCGGAGGGACAGATATCGATGGCTACACCTTC.

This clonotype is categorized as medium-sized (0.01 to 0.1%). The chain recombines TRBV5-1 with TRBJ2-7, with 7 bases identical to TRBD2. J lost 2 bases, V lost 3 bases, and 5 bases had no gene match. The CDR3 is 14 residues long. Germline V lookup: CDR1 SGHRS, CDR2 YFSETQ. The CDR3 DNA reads TGCGCCAGCAGCTCCCGGGACTACCCCTACGAGCAGTACTTC. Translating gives CASSSRDYPYEQYF.

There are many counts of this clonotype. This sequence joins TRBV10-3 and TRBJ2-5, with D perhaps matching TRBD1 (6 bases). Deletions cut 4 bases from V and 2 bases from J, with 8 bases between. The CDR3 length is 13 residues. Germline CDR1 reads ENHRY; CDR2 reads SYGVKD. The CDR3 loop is CAISGQEQETQYF. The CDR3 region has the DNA TGTGCCATCAGTGGACAGGAGCAAGAGACCCAGTACTTC.

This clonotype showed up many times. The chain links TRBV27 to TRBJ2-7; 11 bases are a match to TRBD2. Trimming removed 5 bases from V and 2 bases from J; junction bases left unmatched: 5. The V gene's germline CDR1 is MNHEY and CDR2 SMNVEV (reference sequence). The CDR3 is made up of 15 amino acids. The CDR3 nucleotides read TGTGCCAGCAGTGCCTCGGGACTAGCGGCCTACGAGCAGTACTTC. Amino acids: CASSASGLAAYEQYF.

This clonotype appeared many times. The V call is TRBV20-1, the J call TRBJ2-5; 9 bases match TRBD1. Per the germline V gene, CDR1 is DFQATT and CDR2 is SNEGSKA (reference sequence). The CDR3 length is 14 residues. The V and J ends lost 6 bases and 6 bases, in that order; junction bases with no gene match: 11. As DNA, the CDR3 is TGCAGTGCCTTAAACCAACAGGGGGCTAAGACCCAGTACTTC. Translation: CSALNQQGAKTQYF.

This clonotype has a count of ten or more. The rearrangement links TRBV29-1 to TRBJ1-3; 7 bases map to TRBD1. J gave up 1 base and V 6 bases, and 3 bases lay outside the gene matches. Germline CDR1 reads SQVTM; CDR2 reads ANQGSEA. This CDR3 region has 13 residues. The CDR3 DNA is TGCAGCGTGAGACAGGGTTCTGGAAACACCATATATTTT. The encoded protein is CSVRQGSGNTIYF.

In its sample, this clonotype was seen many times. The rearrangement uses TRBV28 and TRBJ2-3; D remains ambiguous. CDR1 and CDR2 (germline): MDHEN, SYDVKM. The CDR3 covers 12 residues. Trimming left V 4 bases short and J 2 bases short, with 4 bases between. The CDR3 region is CASSSFTDTQYF. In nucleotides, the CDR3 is TGTGCCAGCAGTTCCTTCACAGATACGCAGTATTTT. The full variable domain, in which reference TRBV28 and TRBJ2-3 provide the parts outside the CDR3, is DVKVTQSSRYLVKRTGEKVFLECVQDMDHENMFWYRQDPGLGLRLIYFSYDVKMKEKGDIPEGYSVSREKKERFSLILESASTNQTSMYLCASSSFTDTQYFGPGTRLTVL.

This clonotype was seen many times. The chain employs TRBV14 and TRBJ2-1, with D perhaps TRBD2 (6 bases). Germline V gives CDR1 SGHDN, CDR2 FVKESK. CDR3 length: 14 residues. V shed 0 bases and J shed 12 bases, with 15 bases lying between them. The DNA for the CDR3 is TGTGCCAGCAGCCAAGATCCGGGCAGGAGGGCGCAGTTCTTC. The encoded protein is CASSQDPGRRAQFF.

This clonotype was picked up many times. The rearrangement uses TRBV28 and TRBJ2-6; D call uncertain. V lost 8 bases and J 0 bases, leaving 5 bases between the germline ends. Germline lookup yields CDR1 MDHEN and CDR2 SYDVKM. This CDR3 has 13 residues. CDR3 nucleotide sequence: TGTGCCAGCCTTAACTCTGGGGCCAACGTCCTGACTTTC. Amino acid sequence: CASLNSGANVLTF.

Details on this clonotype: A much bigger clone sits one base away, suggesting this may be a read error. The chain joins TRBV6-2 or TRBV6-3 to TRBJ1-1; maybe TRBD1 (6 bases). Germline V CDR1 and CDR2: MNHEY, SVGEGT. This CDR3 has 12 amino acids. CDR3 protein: CTSSTGLTEAFF. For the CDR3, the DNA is TGTACCAGCAGTACAGGGTTAACTGAAGCTTTCTTT.